The clone carrying this T cell receptor beta chain has a count of ten or more. Antigen unknown. The sample belongs to a study of T cells after yellow fever vaccination. Study-level findings and limits: Weaker overall was a secondary response that nonetheless peaked faster, on day 5 versus 15.

A single record per CDR3 protein comes from TCRdb applying MiXCR to the 5' RACE reads. The table includes about 330,000 distinct CDR3 sequences, about 6.9% detected once. Per germline, CDR1 SQVTM and CDR2 ANQGSEA. The CDR3 has 13 amino acids. The V gene lost 0 bases and the J gene lost 4 bases, with 7 bases spanning the gap. The receptor was derived from a man aged 18 to 29 who received the YFV17D yellow fever vaccine. The rearrangement joins TRBV29-1 to TRBJ1-3; D uncertain. Source: PBMCs, taken about 49 days after the first yellow fever vaccination. The CDR3 DNA sequence: TGCAGCGTTGAAGAGGGTTCCGGAAACACCATATATTTT. This translates into CSVEEGSGNTIYF.